These 13 T cell receptor beta chains were sequenced from one sample in a study of blood T cell repertoires in COVID-19. TCRdb keeps only in-frame clones here, not all; method: immunoSEQ multiplex PCR. The table includes about 260,000 clones, approximately 90% detected once. The material sequenced was peripheral blood. These receptors all come from a woman aged 40 to 55 with acute or convalescent COVID-19.

This clone came up once. The chain combines TRBV10-3 with TRBJ1-1; D is perhaps TRBD1 (6 bases). This CDR3 contains 14 residues. V was clipped by 6 bases and J by 1 base, with 12 bases between them. Germline lookup yields CDR1 ENHRY and CDR2 SYGVKD. The CDR3 DNA is TGTGCCATCAGATCTACAGGGAGGAACACTGAAGCTTTCTTT. It yields the protein CAIRSTGRNTEAFF.

The chain uses TRBV27 and TRBJ2-5, with D possibly being TRBD2 (6 bases). The CDR3 is 14 amino acids. Germline-derived CDR1 and CDR2 are MNHEY and SMNVEV (reference sequence). V was trimmed by 7 bases and J by 7 bases, leaving 19 bases between them. Written as DNA, the CDR3 is TGTGCCAGCAATGTGGGCGGGGCTTGGGGGACCCAGTACTTC. Translation: CASNVGGAWGTQYF.

The chain couples TRBV2 to TRBJ1-2; weak D call: TRBD1 (5 bases). The germline V gene has CDR1 SNHLY and CDR2 FYNNEI. This CDR3 comprises 13 residues. Trimming removed 6 bases at V and 6 bases at J, with 14 bases between. CDR3 loop: CASSVTEYDGYTF. The DNA of the CDR3 is TGTGCCAGCAGCGTGACAGAATATGATGGCTACACCTTC.

V usage is TRBV24-1 and J usage is TRBJ2-2; TRBD1 agrees at 7 bases. The germline CDR1 and CDR2 sequences are KGHDR and SFDVKD. The CDR3 length is 17 residues. Trimming cost V 2 bases and J 3 bases; bases outside gene matches: 8. The CDR3 here is CATSDSHRGLYTGELFF. The DNA for the CDR3 is TGTGCCACCAGTGATTCTCACAGGGGATTGTACACCGGGGAGCTGTTTTTT.

The CDR3 DNA is TGTGCCAGCAGCTTAGGGTCGCGGGAGACCCAGTACTTC. Its protein is CASSLGSRETQYF. The chain combines TRBV7-8 with TRBJ2-5; unclear D gene. Trimming removed 1 base from V and 5 bases from J, with 8 bases in between. Germline V lookup: CDR1 SGHVS, CDR2 FQNEAQ. CDR3 size: 13 residues. Using reference TRBV7-8 and TRBJ2-5 for the parts outside the CDR3, the full variable domain is GAGVSQSPRYKVAKRGQDVALRCDPISGHVSLFWYQQALGQGPEFLTYFQNEAQLDKSGLPSDRFFAERPEGSVSTLKIQRTQQEDSAVYLCASSLGSRETQYFGPGTRLLVL.

V usage is TRBV6-1 and J usage is TRBJ1-3; D is ambiguous. This CDR3 spans 13 amino acids. The V gene's germline CDR1 is MNHNS and CDR2 SASEGT. Trimming stripped 2 bases from V and 6 bases from J, with 8 bases between. The CDR3 DNA reads TGTGCCAGCAGTGAATCCAGGATAAACACCATATATTTT. Its translation is CASSESRINTIYF.

The chain couples TRBV30 to TRBJ1-6, with 8 nucleotides matching TRBD1. CDR3 length: 18 residues. In germline, CDR1 is GTSNPN, CDR2 SVGIG (reference sequence). V shed 2 bases and J 5 bases; nucleotides not matched to a gene: 14. The CDR3 is CAWSTTRTGRINNSPLHF. The CDR3 DNA reads TGTGCCTGGAGTACTACTCGGACAGGGAGGATAAATAATTCACCCCTCCACTTT.

This clone was recorded once. The chain is built from TRBV5-1 and TRBJ2-3, with 7 bases matching TRBD2. This CDR3 region has 16 residues. Germline CDR1 and CDR2: SGHRS and YFSETQ. With 0 bases clipped from V and 0 bases from J, the junction kept 4 bases outside the gene matches. This CDR3 is CASSLGPGLSTDTQYF. DNA of the CDR3: TGCGCCAGCAGCTTGGGACCGGGACTAAGCACAGATACGCAGTATTTT.

The chain is built from TRBV2 and TRBJ1-3; tentatively, D is TRBD1 (5 bases). The CDR3 has 13 amino acids. Per germline, CDR1 SNHLY and CDR2 FYNNEI. V was clipped by 4 bases and J by 3 bases, with 7 bases between them. CDR3: CASSVGVGNTIYF. As DNA, the CDR3 is TGTGCCAGCAGTGTAGGGGTTGGAAACACCATATATTTT.

This chain connects TRBV5-1 to TRBJ1-4; maybe TRBD1 (5 bases). CDR1 is SGHRS, CDR2 YFSETQ, per germline. Trimming stripped 0 bases from V and 6 bases from J, with 12 bases between. The CDR3 extends over 15 amino acids. CDR3 region: CASSLARQGYEKLFF. In DNA, the CDR3 is TGCGCCAGCAGCTTGGCCCGGCAGGGCTATGAAAAACTGTTTTTT.

The J gene is TRBJ2-2, the V gene TRBV12-3 or TRBV12-4, with D possibly being TRBD2 (5 bases). The CDR3 totals 13 residues. V lost 8 bases, J lost 3 bases, and 10 bases lay in between. CDR3 DNA: TGTGCCAGCCGGGATTCGCACACCGGGGAGCTGTTTTTT. It specifies CASRDSHTGELFF.

The sample holds many counts of this clone. The chain joins TRBV30 to TRBJ1-1; no clear D. Trimming took off 2 bases at V and 1 base at J, with 8 bases between the two ends. CDR1 and CDR2 from the germline V gene are GTSNPN and SVGIG (reference sequence). The CDR3 runs 13 residues. This chain's CDR3 is CAWSTRGNTEAFF. The CDR3 region has the DNA TGTGCCTGGAGTACCCGGGGGAACACTGAAGCTTTCTTT.

The chain employs TRBV5-1 and TRBJ1-2; the D gene is possibly TRBD1 (6 bases). The ends were cut back, 4 bases at V and 8 bases at J, with 21 bases in the middle. This CDR3 is built from 15 residues. Germline lookup yields CDR1 SGHRS and CDR2 YFSETQ. DNA of the CDR3: TGCGCCAGCAGCGAGACGGGGGGGCGAGGTAAAGGCTACACCTTC. This codes for CASSETGGRGKGYTF.